The 15 T cell receptor beta chains below come from one sample, sequenced in a study of CD8+CD57+ T cells in acquired aplastic anemia. TCR beta VDJ and CDR3 profiling used genomic DNA as template. TCRdb ran MiXCR on the reads and lists one entry per CDR3 protein. In the table there are some 240,000 distinct CDR3 sequences, almost 35% of which are singletons. The sequenced material came from sorted CD4+, CD8+, or CD8+CD57+ T cells (not recorded which) from PBMCs. All receptors come from a human donor in good health, serving as a control.

Regarding this clonotype: A much larger clone differs from this one at a single base, so this may be a read error. The gene calls are TRBV19 and TRBJ2-5; unclear D gene. The V and J ends lost 2 bases and 2 bases respectively, with 12 bases between them. Germline V gene data show CDR1 as LNHDA and CDR2 as SQIVND (reference sequence). CDR3 size: 15 residues. CDR3 amino acids: CASSITGTRQETQYF. The CDR3 region has the DNA TGTGCCAGTAGTATAACGGGTACACGTCAAGAGACCCAGTACTTC.

The chain joins TRBV20-1 to TRBJ1-3, with a tentative D call TRBD1 (6 bases). Trimming stripped 3 bases from V and 4 bases from J, with 13 bases between. Germline lookup yields CDR1 DFQATT and CDR2 SNEGSKA (reference sequence). This CDR3 comprises 14 residues. The CDR3 nucleotides are TGCAGTGCTAGGGATCCGGACAGCGGAAACACCATATATTTT. Protein product: CSARDPDSGNTIYF.

Details on this clonotype: The final CDR3 position lacks the conserved phenylalanine or tryptophan, pointing to a likely read error. This chain connects TRBV10-3 to TRBJ2-3; D unresolved. Trimming took off 10 bases at V and 4 bases at J, with 24 bases between the two ends. The CDR3 totals 16 residues. CDR1 is ENHRY and CDR2 is SYGVKD in the germline V gene. The CDR3 sequence is CASSHLIRTSADTQYS. Here the CDR3 DNA reads TGTGCCAGCAGCCACTTAATCCGGACGTCCGCAGATACGCAGTATTCT.

This clonotype was counted at least ten times. V usage is TRBV9 and J usage is TRBJ1-3; 7 bases match TRBD1. The V gene's germline CDR1 is SGDLS and CDR2 YYNGEE. V lost 0 bases, J lost 0 bases, and 3 bases stayed unmatched. CDR3 size: 16 residues. DNA of the CDR3: TGTGCCAGCAGCGTAGGACAGGGAAGCTCTGGAAACACCATATATTTT. It is translated as CASSVGQGSSGNTIYF.

The gene calls are TRBV20-1 and TRBJ2-5; 9 bases line up with TRBD2. The length of the CDR3 is 14 residues. The ends lost 3 bases at V and 3 bases at J; junction bases unmatched: 5. Germline-derived CDR1 and CDR2 are DFQATT and SNEGSKA (reference sequence). CDR3 amino acids: CSARSGGGEETQYF. CDR3 coding DNA: TGCAGTGCTAGGTCGGGCGGGGGGGAAGAGACCCAGTACTTC.

This clonotype came up many times. The chain recombines TRBV20-1 with TRBJ2-3, with TRBD1 identical over 7 bases. V trimming: 6 bases; J trimming: 1 base; junction bases outside the gene matches: 4. Looked up from germline, CDR1 is DFQATT and CDR2 is SNEGSKA (reference sequence). This CDR3 region has 13 residues. The CDR3: CSAKTGRTDTQYF. As DNA, the CDR3 is TGCAGTGCGAAGACAGGGCGCACAGATACGCAGTATTTT.

This clonotype has ten or more counts. The V and J genes are TRBV2 and TRBJ2-2, with a weak D call TRBD2 (6 bases). The CDR3 is 15 residues long. Trimming removed 6 bases from V and 4 bases from J, with 15 bases in between. The germline V gene encodes CDR1 SNHLY and CDR2 FYNNEI. This CDR3 is CASSWRGTITGELFF. Written as DNA, the CDR3 is TGTGCCAGCAGCTGGAGGGGAACAATCACCGGGGAGCTGTTTTTT.

This clonotype was observed a few times. The chain employs TRBV6-5 and TRBJ2-7, with D possibly called TRBD1 or TRBD2 (5 bases each). Germline lookup yields CDR1 MNHEY and CDR2 SVGAGI. CDR3 length equals 13 residues. Trimming took off 0 bases at V and 4 bases at J, with 7 bases between the two ends. DNA of the CDR3: TGTGCCAGCAGTTACTCGGGGGAATACGAGCAGTACTTC. Translating it yields CASSYSGEYEQYF.

This clonotype was counted between two and nine times. The chain uses TRBV3-1 and TRBJ2-2; 7 bases match TRBD2. The ends lost 2 bases at V and 1 base at J; junction bases unmatched: 10. There are 18 residues in the CDR3. Germline CDR1 is LGHDT and CDR2 is YNNKEL (reference sequence). The CDR3 coding sequence is TGTGCCAGCAGCCAAAGTGGCGGGAGTTTCTGGAACACCGGGGAGCTGTTTTTT. Amino acid sequence: CASSQSGGSFWNTGELFF.

The V gene is TRBV15, the J gene TRBJ2-3; D may be TRBD1 (5 bases). Germline CDR1 LNHNV, CDR2 YYDKDF (reference sequence). The CDR3 runs 14 residues. V shed 3 bases and J shed 2 bases, with 9 bases lying between them. The CDR3 sequence is CATSSPGSTDTQYF. DNA of the CDR3: TGTGCCACCAGCAGTCCAGGGTCCACAGATACGCAGTATTTT.

This chain uses TRBV5-1 with TRBJ2-1; D possibly corresponds to TRBD1 (7 bases). The V gene's germline CDR1 is SGHRS and CDR2 YFSETQ. CDR3 length: 16 residues. Trimming cost V 3 bases and J 9 bases, with 22 bases left between them. The CDR3 DNA is TGCGCCAGCAGCTGGAACGGGGGACAGACTACAAGTGAGCAGTTCTTC. This gives the protein CASSWNGGQTTSEQFF.

This clonotype turned up a few times. The genes are TRBV19 and TRBJ1-1; D possibly corresponds to TRBD1 (6 bases). The V gene lost 3 bases and the J gene lost 11 bases, with 16 bases spanning the gap. The CDR3 covers 13 residues. Germline values: CDR1 LNHDA, CDR2 SQIVND (reference sequence). This CDR3 is CASSMNRASGAFF. The CDR3 nucleotides read TGTGCCAGTAGTATGAACAGGGCGAGCGGGGCTTTCTTT.

A few counts support this clonotype. The chain is built from TRBV20-1 and TRBJ1-2; 9 bases map to TRBD1. There are 14 residues in the CDR3. Germline CDR1 and CDR2: DFQATT and SNEGSKA (reference sequence). V gave up 1 base and J gave up 6 bases; unmatched junction bases: 6. Here the CDR3 DNA reads TGCAGTGCTAGAGCTTCGGGACAGGGCCATGGCTACACCTTC. Its translation: CSARASGQGHGYTF.

This clonotype was seen only a few times. This chain joins TRBV19 and TRBJ1-1, with TRBD1 as a possible D gene (6 bases). The V gene lost 5 bases and the J gene lost 8 bases, with 27 bases spanning the gap. The germline V gene encodes CDR1 LNHDA and CDR2 SQIVND (reference sequence). The CDR3 runs 17 residues. CDR3 bases: TGTGCCAGTAGTCCTCAAAGCCGACAGGAAGGGGGTTGGGAAGCTTTCTTT. Translated: CASSPQSRQEGGWEAFF.

This clonotype was recorded at least ten times. The CDR3 coding sequence is TGTGCCAGCAGCTCGCCCCGGACAGGGGGCTCCCCCGAGCAGTACTTC. Translation gives CASSSPRTGGSPEQYF. This chain joins TRBV11-2 and TRBJ2-7; 11 positions agree with TRBD1. The CDR3 is made up of 16 amino acids. Germline assignment: CDR1 SGHAT and CDR2 FQNNGV. With V trimmed by 4 bases and J by 6 bases, 11 bases remained unmatched. Complete variable domain (other parts from reference TRBV11-2 and TRBJ2-7): EAGVAQSPRYKIIEKRQSVAFWCNPISGHATLYWYQQILGQGPKLLIQFQNNGVVDDSQLPKDRFSAERLKGVDSTLKIQPAKLEDSAVYLCASSSPRTGGSPEQYFGPGTRLTVT.